Each of the 16 T cell receptor beta chains below was sequenced from the same sample in a study of T-cell reconstitution after alpha-beta-depleted transplantation in children. Unique molecular identifiers were incorporated when the TCRbeta library was constructed. TCRdb reprocessed the PCR reads via MiXCR and lists one record per CDR3 protein. The sample includes hundreds of thousands of distinct CDR3 sequences, 15% to 20% of them seen just once. The sequences come from PBMCs from the stem cell graft donor, collected from the stem cell graft. The receptors come from a human donor who donated a stem cell graft to a child with acute myeloid leukemia.

This clonotype showed up just a few times. V usage is TRBV27 and J usage is TRBJ1-6, with 7 bases fitting TRBD1. Germline V gene lookup returns CDR1 MNHEY and CDR2 SMNVEV (reference sequence). Trimming removed 2 bases from V and 6 bases from J; junction bases left unmatched: 7. CDR3 size: 16 residues. CDR3 protein: CASSLTKGAFNSPLHF. CDR3 in DNA: TGTGCCAGCAGTTTAACGAAGGGGGCCTTTAATTCACCCCTCCACTTT.

This clonotype was counted at least ten times. The chain employs TRBV20-1 and TRBJ2-3; no definite D call. CDR1 and CDR2 from the germline V gene are DFQATT and SNEGSKA (reference sequence). Between the trimmed V and J ends, which lost 0 bases and 5 bases, there was a span of 12 bases. This CDR3 has 14 amino acids. CDR3 loop: CSARDGSIGDTQYF. For the CDR3, the DNA is TGCAGTGCTAGAGATGGATCTATAGGAGATACGCAGTATTTT.

This clonotype has ten or more counts. The chain links TRBV20-1 to TRBJ2-3, with TRBD2 identical over 11 bases. CDR1 is DFQATT, CDR2 SNEGSKA, per germline (reference sequence). The V and J ends lost 4 bases and 6 bases, in that order; junction bases with no gene match: 6. The CDR3 spans 14 residues. This CDR3 is CSAISGGAPDTQYF. In DNA, the CDR3 is TGCAGTGCTATTAGCGGGGGGGCCCCGGATACGCAGTATTTT.

This clonotype was seen more than once but under ten times. The chain combines TRBV5-1 with TRBJ2-7; no reliable D call. V was clipped by 0 bases and J by 2 bases, with 9 bases between them. The CDR3 contains 14 residues. Germline V gene sequence: CDR1 SGHRS, CDR2 YFSETQ. CDR3 residues: CASSLARLPYEQYF. The DNA for the CDR3 is TGCGCCAGCAGCTTGGCCAGGCTCCCCTACGAGCAGTACTTC.

This clonotype was seen a few times. The chain couples TRBV7-2 to TRBJ2-7; 9 positions match TRBD1. Germline trimming cut 3 bases from V and 5 bases from J; bases unmatched to any gene: 11. Germline values: CDR1 SGHTA, CDR2 FQGNSA. The CDR3 is made up of 16 amino acids. The CDR3 DNA reads TGTGCCAGCAGCTTCCCCGCCGGGACAGGGTACGACGAGCAGTACTTC. It is translated as CASSFPAGTGYDEQYF.

The chain recombines TRBV7-2 with TRBJ2-1, with TRBD2 matching over 7 bases. The CDR3 loop spans 15 amino acids. Germline loops: CDR1 SGHTA, CDR2 FQGNSA. The V and J ends lost 1 base and 7 bases, in that order; junction bases with no gene match: 7. The CDR3 coding sequence is TGTGCCAGCAGCTTAGAGATCGGGGGGAGGAATGAGCAGTTCTTC. This codes for CASSLEIGGRNEQFF.

This clonotype was seen more than once but under ten times. V and J are TRBV10-2 and TRBJ1-5; weak D call: TRBD1 (6 bases). The germline V gene encodes CDR1 WSHSY and CDR2 SAAADI. V was shortened by 7 bases and J by 5 bases, with 12 bases between the two germline ends. The CDR3 is 13 amino acids. The CDR3 DNA sequence: TGCGCCAGCACCGACAGGTCTTATCAGCCCCAGCATTTT. This codes for CASTDRSYQPQHF.

Turning to this clonotype: The final CDR3 position lacks the conserved phenylalanine or tryptophan, pointing to a likely read error. V and J are TRBV7-9 and TRBJ2-5; no firm D call. The V end lost 10 bases, the J end lost 5 bases, and 8 bases lay between the germline ends. CDR1 and CDR2 from the germline V gene are SEHNR and FQNEAQ (reference sequence). The CDR3 is made up of 10 amino acids. CDR3 sequence (DNA): TGTGCCACCCAAAGGGAGACCCAGTACGTC. This encodes CATQRETQYV.

Ten or more counts support this clonotype. The chain couples TRBV29-1 to TRBJ1-5; perhaps TRBD1 as D (5 bases). The ends were cut back, 5 bases at V and 4 bases at J, with 9 bases in the middle. The germline V gene has CDR1 SQVTM and CDR2 ANQGSEA. This CDR3 spans 12 amino acids. The CDR3 DNA reads as TGCAGCGTTCGGGACGGAAATCAGCCCCAGCATTTT. It encodes CSVRDGNQPQHF.

In its sample, this clonotype was seen many times. This chain connects TRBV12-3 or TRBV12-4 to TRBJ2-6, with D unclear. CDR3 size: 11 residues. Trimming left V 7 bases short and J 4 bases short, with 2 bases between. CDR3 sequence: CASKGANVLTF. The CDR3 coding sequence is TGTGCCAGCAAAGGGGCCAACGTCCTGACTTTC.

This clonotype was seen only a few times. The rearrangement uses TRBV5-5 and TRBJ2-2, with 7 bases that match TRBD1. From germline, CDR1 is SGHKS and CDR2 YYEKEE (reference sequence). This CDR3 has 15 amino acids. J lost 5 bases, V lost 4 bases, and 8 bases had no gene match. CDR3 DNA: TGTGCCAGCAGCCCAAGGGACAGCCCTACCGGGGAGCTGTTTTTT. The encoded protein is CASSPRDSPTGELFF.

This sequence joins TRBV7-2 and TRBJ2-2; a weak D match, TRBD2 (6 bases). The germline V and J ends were trimmed by 1 base and 6 bases, with 15 bases remaining between them. The CDR3 is 16 amino acids. CDR1 and CDR2 (germline): SGHTA, FQGNSA. CDR3 in amino acids: CASSLVRDWAAGELFF. The CDR3 DNA follows: TGTGCCAGCAGCTTAGTACGGGACTGGGCAGCCGGGGAGCTGTTTTTT.

The table lists this clonotype with many counts. V and J are TRBV20-1 and TRBJ2-3; the match to TRBD2 covers 7 bases. This CDR3 contains 12 residues. Germline V gene data show CDR1 as DFQATT and CDR2 as SNEGSKA (reference sequence). V lost 6 bases to trimming and J lost 4 bases; unmatched junction nucleotides: 4. This CDR3 is CSAMTSSDTQYF. The CDR3 DNA reads as TGCAGTGCCATGACTAGCTCAGATACGCAGTATTTT.

This clonotype was detected ten times or more. In nucleotides, the CDR3 is TGCAGTGCTAGAGACCGGACAGCCTACACCGGGGAGCTGTTTTTT. This translates into CSARDRTAYTGELFF. V is TRBV20-1 and J is TRBJ2-2; D may be TRBD1 (6 bases). This CDR3 region has 15 residues. Germline-derived CDR1 and CDR2 are DFQATT and SNEGSKA (reference sequence). V was pared by 0 bases and J by 3 bases, with 11 bases between.

Only a few counts were recorded for this clonotype. The gene calls are TRBV21-1 and TRBJ2-7; the table names TRBD1, a call not compared with the DNA. TRBV21-1 is shown as a pseudogene. The CDR3 runs to 18 residues. For the CDR3, the DNA is TGTGCCACCTTGACCGGGACAGGTTTCCCGGGACTCCCTAGAGAGCAGTACGTC. Translation gives CATLTGTGFPGLPREQYV.

This clonotype was seen a handful of times. V is TRBV7-2 and J is TRBJ2-1; D is uncertain. CDR3 length: 17 amino acids. Trimming removed 3 bases from V and 1 base from J, with 16 bases in between. Germline assignment: CDR1 SGHTA and CDR2 FQGNSA. DNA for the CDR3: TGTGCCAGCAGCTTCCTCAGTGCGTTTAAGTCCTACAATGAGCAGTTCTTC. It encodes CASSFLSAFKSYNEQFF.